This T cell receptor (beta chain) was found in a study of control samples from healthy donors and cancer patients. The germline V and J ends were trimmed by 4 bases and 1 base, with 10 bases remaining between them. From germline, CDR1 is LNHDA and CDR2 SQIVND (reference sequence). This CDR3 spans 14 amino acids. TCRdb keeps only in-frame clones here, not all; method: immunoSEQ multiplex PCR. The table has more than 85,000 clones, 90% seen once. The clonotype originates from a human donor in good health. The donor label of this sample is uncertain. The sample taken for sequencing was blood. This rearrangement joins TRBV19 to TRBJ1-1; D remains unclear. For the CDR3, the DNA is TGTGCCAGTAGTAACGCCAGGACGAACACTGAAGCTTTCTTT. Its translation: CASSNARTNTEAFF.